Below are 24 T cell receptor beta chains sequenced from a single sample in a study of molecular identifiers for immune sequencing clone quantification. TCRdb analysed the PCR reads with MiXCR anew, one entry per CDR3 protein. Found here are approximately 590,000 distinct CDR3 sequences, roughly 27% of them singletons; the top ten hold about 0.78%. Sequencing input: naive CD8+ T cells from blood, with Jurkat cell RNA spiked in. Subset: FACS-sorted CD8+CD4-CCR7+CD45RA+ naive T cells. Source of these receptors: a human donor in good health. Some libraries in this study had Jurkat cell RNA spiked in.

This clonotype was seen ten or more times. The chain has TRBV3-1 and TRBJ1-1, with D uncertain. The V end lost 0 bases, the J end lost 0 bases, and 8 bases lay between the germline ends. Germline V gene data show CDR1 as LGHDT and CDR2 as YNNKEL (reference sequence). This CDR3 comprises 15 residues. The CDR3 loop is CASSQDFRMNTEAFF. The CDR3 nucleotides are TGTGCCAGCAGCCAAGATTTTAGGATGAACACTGAAGCTTTCTTT.

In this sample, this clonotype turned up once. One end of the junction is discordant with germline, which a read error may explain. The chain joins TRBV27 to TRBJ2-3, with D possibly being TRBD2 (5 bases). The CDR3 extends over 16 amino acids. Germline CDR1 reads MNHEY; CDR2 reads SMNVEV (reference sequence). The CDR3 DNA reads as TGTGCCAGCAGTTCCCCCCCGGGAAGCAGCACAGATACGCCGTCTTTT. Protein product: CASSSPPGSSTDTPSF.

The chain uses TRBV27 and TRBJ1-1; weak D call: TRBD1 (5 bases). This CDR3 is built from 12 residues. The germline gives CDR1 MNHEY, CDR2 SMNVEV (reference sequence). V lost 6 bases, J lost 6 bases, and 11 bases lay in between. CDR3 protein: CASRPLGAEAFF. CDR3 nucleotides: TGTGCCAGCAGGCCCTTGGGGGCTGAAGCTTTCTTT.

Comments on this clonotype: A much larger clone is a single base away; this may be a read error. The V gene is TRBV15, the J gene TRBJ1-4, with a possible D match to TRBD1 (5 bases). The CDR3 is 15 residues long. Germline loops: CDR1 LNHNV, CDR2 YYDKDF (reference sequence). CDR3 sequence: CTTSRVGGLGEKLFF. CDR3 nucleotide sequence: TGTACCACCAGCAGAGTGGGGGGATTGGGTGAAAAACTGTTTTTT. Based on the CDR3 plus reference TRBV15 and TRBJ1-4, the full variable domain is DAMVIQNPRYQVTQFGKPVTLSCSQTLNHNVMYWYQQKSSQAPKLLFHYYDKDFNNEADTPDNFQSRRPNTSFCFLDIRSPGLGDTAMYLCTTSRVGGLGEKLFFGSGTQLSVL.

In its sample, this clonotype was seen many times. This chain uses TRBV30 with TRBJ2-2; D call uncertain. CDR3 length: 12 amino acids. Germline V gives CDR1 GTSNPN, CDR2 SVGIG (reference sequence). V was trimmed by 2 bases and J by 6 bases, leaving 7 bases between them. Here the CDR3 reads CAWSPVAGELFF. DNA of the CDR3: TGTGCCTGGAGTCCCGTAGCCGGGGAGCTGTTTTTT.

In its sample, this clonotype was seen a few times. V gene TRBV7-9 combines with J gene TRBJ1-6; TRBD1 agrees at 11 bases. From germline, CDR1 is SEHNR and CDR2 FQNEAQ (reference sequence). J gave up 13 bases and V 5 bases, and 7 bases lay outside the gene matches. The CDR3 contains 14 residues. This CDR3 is CASSPGQGVAPLHF. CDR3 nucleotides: TGTGCCAGCAGCCCGGGACAGGGGGTTGCGCCCCTCCACTTT.

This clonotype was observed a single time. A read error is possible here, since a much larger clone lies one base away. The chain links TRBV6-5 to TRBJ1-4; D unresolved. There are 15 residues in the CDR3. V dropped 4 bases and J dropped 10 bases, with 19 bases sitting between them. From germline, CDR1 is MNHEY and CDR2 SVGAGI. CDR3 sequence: CASSCSTGGSGKLFF. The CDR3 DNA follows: TGTGCCAGCAGTTGCTCGACCGGTGGGTCCGGAAAACTGTTTTTT.

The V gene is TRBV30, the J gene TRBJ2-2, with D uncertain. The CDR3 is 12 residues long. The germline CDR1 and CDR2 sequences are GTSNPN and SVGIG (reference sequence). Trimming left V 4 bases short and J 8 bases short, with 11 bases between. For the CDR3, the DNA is TGTGCCTGGATCCTCCGGACGGGGGAGCTGTTTTTT. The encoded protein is CAWILRTGELFF.

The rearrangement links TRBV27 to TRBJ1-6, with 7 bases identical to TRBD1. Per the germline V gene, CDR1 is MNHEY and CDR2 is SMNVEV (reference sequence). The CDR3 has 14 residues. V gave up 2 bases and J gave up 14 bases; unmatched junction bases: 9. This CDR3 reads CASSLGQGVLALHF. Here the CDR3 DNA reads TGTGCCAGCAGTTTAGGGCAGGGGGTATTAGCCCTCCACTTT.

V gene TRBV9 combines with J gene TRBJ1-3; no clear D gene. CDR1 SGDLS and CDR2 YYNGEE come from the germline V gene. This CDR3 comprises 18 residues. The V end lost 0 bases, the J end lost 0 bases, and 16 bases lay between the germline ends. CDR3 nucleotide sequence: TGTGCCAGCAGCGTAGAGCGAGGCAGGAAGCTCTCTGGAAACACCATATATTTT. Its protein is CASSVERGRKLSGNTIYF.

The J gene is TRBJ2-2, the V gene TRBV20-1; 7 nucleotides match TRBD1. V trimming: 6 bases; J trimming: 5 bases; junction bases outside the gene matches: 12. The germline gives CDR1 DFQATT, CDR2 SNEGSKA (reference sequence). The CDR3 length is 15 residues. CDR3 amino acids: CSAEQPTTGTGELFF. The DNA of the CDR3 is TGCAGTGCAGAACAGCCTACGACAGGGACCGGGGAGCTGTTTTTT.

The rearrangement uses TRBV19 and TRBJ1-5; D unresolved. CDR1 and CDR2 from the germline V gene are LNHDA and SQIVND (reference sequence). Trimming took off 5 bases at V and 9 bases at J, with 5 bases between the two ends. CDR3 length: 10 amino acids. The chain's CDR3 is CASSGGPQHF. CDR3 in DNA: TGTGCCAGTAGTGGAGGGCCCCAGCATTTT.

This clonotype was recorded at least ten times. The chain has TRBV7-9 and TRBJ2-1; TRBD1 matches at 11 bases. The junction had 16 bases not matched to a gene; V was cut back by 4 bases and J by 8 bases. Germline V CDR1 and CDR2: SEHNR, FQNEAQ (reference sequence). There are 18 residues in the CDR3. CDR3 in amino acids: CASSSFNTGTGGIHEQFF. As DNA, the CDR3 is TGTGCCAGCAGCTCTTTTAATACCGGGACAGGGGGTATCCATGAGCAGTTCTTC.

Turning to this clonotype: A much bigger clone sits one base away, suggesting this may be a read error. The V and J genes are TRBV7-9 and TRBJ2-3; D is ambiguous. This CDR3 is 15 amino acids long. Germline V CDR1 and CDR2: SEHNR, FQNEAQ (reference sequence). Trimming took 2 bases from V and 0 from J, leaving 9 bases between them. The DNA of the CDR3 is TGTGCCAGCAGCTTACTAGTGGTTAGCACAGATACGCAGTATTTT. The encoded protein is CASSLLVVSTDTQYF.

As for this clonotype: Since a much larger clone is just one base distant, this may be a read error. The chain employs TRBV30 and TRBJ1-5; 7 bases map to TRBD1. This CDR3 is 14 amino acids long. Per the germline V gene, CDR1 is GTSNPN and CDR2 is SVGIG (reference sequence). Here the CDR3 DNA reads TGTGCCTGGAGGAGCAGGGGGGAAGGCCAGCCCCAGCAGTTT. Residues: CAWRSRGEGQPQQF.

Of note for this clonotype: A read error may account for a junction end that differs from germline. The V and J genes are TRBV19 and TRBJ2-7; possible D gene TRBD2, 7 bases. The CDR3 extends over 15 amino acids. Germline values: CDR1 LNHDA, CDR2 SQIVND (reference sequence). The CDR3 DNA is TGTGCCAGTAGTATGGGCGGGGGCATGACCTACGAGCGGTACTTC. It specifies CASSMGGGMTYERYF. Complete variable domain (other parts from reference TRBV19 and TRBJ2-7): DGGITQSPKYLFRKEGQNVTLSCEQNLNHDAMYWYRQDPGQGLRLIYYSQIVNDFQKGDIAEGYSVSREKKESFPLTVTSAQKNPTAFYLCASSMGGGMTYERYFGPGTRLTVT.

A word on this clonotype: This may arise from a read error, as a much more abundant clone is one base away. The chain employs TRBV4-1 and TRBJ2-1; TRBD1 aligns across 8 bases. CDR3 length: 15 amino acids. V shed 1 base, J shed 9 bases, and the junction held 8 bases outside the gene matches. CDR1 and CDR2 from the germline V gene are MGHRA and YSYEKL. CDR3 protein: CASSQGGTGIVEQFF. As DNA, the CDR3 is TGCGCCAGCAGCCAAGGAGGGACAGGAATTGTTGAGCAGTTCTTC.

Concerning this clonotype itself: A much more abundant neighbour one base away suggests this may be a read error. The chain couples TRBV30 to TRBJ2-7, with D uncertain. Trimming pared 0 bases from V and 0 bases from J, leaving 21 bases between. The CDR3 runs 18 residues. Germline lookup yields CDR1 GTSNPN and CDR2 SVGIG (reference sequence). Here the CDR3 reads CAWSVRAVATPFSYEQYF. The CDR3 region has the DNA TGTGCCTGGAGTGTTCGTGCAGTGGCCACCCCTTTCTCCTACGAGCAGTACTTC.

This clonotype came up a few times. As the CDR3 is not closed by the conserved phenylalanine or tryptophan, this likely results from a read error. The CDR3 loop is CSARMLAGAFYEQYS. CDR3 coding DNA: TGCAGTGCTCGGATGCTAGCGGGAGCCTTCTACGAGCAGTACTCC. This sequence joins TRBV20-1 and TRBJ2-7, with TRBD2 matching 10 bases. The length of the CDR3 is 15 residues. The germline V gene has CDR1 DFQATT and CDR2 SNEGSKA (reference sequence). The junction had 10 bases not matched to a gene; V was cut back by 5 bases and J by 3 bases.

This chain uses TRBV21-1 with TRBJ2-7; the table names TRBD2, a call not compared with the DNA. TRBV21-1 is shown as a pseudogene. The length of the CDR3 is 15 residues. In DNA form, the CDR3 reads TGTGCCAGCAGCAAAGGAGTGCCGGGGGCCTTCGAGCAGTACTTC. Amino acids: CASSKGVPGAFEQYF.

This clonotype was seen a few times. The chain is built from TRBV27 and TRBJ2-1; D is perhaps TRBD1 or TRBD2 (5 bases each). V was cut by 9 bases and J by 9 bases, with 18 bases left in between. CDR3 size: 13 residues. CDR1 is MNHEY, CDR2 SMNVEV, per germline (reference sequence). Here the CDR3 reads CASWGPPVFEQFF. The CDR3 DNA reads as TGTGCCAGTTGGGGACCCCCCGTTTTTGAGCAGTTCTTC.

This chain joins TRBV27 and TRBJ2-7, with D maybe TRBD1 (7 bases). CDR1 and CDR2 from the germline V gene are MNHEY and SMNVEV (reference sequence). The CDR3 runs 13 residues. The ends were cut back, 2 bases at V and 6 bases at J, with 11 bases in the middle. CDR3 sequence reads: CASSLQGGFEQYF. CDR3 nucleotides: TGTGCCAGCAGTTTACAGGGGGGCTTCGAGCAGTACTTC.

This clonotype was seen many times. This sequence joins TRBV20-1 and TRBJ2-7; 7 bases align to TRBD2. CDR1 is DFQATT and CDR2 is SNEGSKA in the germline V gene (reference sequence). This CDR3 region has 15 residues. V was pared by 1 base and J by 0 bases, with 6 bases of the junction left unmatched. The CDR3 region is CSARGGGGSSYEQYF. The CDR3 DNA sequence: TGCAGTGCTAGAGGGGGCGGGGGTAGCTCCTACGAGCAGTACTTC.

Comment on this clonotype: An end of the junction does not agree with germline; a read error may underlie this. CDR3 in DNA: TGTGCCAGCAGATGGACAGGGACAGGTACGCAGTATTTT. Its translation: CASRWTGTGTQYF. This rearrangement joins TRBV12-3 or TRBV12-4 to TRBJ2-3; TRBD1 matches at 8 bases. This CDR3 region has 13 residues.